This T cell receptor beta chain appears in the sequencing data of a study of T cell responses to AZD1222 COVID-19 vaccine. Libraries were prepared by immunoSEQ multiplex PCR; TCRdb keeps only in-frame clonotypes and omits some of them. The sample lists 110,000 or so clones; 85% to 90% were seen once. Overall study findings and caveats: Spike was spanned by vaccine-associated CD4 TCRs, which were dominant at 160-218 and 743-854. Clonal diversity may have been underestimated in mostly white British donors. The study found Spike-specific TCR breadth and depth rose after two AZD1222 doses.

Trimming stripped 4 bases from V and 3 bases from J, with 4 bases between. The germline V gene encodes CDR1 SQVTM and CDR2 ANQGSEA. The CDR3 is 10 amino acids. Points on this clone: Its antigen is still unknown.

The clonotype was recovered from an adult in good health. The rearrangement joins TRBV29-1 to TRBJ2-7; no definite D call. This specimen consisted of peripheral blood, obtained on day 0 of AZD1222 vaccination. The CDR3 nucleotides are TGCAGCGTTGGTGACTACGAGCAGTACTTC. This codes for CSVGDYEQYF.